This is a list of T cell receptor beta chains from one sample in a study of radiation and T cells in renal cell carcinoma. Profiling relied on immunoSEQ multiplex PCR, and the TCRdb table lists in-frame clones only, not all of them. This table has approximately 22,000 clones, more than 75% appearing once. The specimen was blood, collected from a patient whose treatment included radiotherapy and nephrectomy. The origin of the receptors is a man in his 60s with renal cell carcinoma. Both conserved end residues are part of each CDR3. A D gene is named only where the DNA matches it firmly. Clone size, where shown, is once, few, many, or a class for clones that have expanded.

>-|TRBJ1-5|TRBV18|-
TGTGCCAGCTCGCCTGGACAGAATCAGCCCCAGCATTTT
CASSPGQNQPQHF
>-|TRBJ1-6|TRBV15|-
TGTGCCACCAGCAGAGGCACCTATAATTCACCCCTCCACTTT
CATSRGTYNSPLHF
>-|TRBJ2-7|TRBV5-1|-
TGCGCCAGCAGCGTTACAGGGACTGCTCCCTACGAGCAGTACTTC
CASSVTGTAPYEQYF
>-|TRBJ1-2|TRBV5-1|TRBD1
TGCGCCAGCAGCCCGGCGGACAGGGCGCGGGGCTACACCTTC
CASSPADRARGYTF
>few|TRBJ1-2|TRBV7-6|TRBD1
TGTGCCAGCAGCTTAAACCCCGGGACAGCTAACTATGGCTACACCTTC
CASSLNPGTANYGYTF
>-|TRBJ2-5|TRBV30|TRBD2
TGTGCCTGCCCACTAGCGGGAGGGGAGACCCAGTACTTC
CACPLAGGETQYF
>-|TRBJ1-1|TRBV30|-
TGTGCCTGTGTTTTCTTAGGGCCGAACACTGAAGCTTTCTTT
CACVFLGPNTEAFF
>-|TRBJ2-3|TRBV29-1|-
TGCAGCGTTGAACAGGGAGTCACAGATACGCAGTATTTT
CSVEQGVTDTQYF
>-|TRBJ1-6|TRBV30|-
TGTGCCTGGAGTGTACGGACGGGAAATAATTCACCCCTCCACTTT
CAWSVRTGNNSPLHF
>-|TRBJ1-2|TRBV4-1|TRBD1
TGCGCCAGCAGCCAGGGGACAGCTGCTAACTATGGCTACACCTTC
CASSQGTAANYGYTF
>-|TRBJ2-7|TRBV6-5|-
TGTGCCAGCAGTTACTCTAGCGGCACTGAGTCCTACGAGCAGTACTTC
CASSYSSGTESYEQYF
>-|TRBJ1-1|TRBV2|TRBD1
TGTGCCAGCAGTTCAAGAGGCAGGGGGTTCTTGAACACTGAAGCTTTCTTT
CASSSRGRGFLNTEAFF
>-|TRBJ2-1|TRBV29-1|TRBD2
TGCAGCGTTACCGGACTAGCGGACAATGAGCAGTTCTTC
CSVTGLADNEQFF
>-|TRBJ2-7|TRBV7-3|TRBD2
TGTGCCAGCAGCTTAGGTAGCGGGAGCGTGCAGTACTTC
CASSLGSGSVQYF
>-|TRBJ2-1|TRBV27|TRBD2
TGTGCCAGCAGTCCAAATAGCGGGGCGTACAATGAGCAGTTCTTC
CASSPNSGAYNEQFF
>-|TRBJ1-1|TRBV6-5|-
TGTGCCAGCAGTCAACAGGGGAACACTGAAGCTTTCTTT
CASSQQGNTEAFF
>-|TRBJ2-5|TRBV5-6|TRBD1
TGTGCCAGCGTAAGGACAGGGAACCAAGAGACCCAGTACTTC
CASVRTGNQETQYF